This TCR beta chain derives from a study of human T cells and chemical hapten exposure. Study-wide points: Among TCRs, those above 1 in 1000 frequency were unaffected by DPC sensitization.

This clonotype came up many times. Its antigen is still unknown. This CDR3 contains 14 residues. Germline V gives CDR1 SNHLY, CDR2 FYNNEI. After removal of 8 bases from V and 5 bases from J, the junction contained 12 bases not matched to a gene. A single record per CDR3 protein comes from TCRdb applying MiXCR to the 5' RACE reads. Found here are some 78,000 distinct CDR3 sequences, about 8.4% of them singletons; the top ten hold 2% to 2.5%. The authors' total RNA extraction used unfractionated whole blood. V and J are TRBV2 and TRBJ2-7; 7 nucleotides agree with TRBD1. The sequence was obtained from a male donor in good health. This CDR3 reads CASGRTGVVDEQYF. The CDR3 DNA is TGTGCCAGCGGGCGAACAGGGGTGGTCGACGAGCAGTACTTC.